This passage covers 10 T cell receptor beta chains from one sample sequenced in a study of blood T cells in healthy people across ages. With a J-beta primer mix and a sample-barcoded 5' primer, a second PCR ran about 7 to 11 cycles. TCRdb re-called the 5' RACE reads with MiXCR, one entry per CDR3 protein. Among 550,000 to 700,000 distinct CDR3 sequences listed, approximately 30% were seen once. The sequencing input was blood. The receptor source for this set is a woman in her 70s in good health.

V usage is TRBV21-1 and J usage is TRBJ1-1; TRBD1, the D gene given by the table, was not confirmed from the DNA. TRBV21-1 is a recognized pseudogene. The CDR3 extends over 16 amino acids. The CDR3 is CASSKMIRRGRTEAFF. In nucleotides, the CDR3 is TGTGCCAGCAGCAAAATGATTCGGAGGGGGAGAACTGAAGCTTTCTTT.

The chain is built from TRBV11-2 and TRBJ2-5; 15 nucleotides align to TRBD2. The DNA end favors TRBJ2-1, so the J call may be wrong. Germline V CDR1 and CDR2: SGHAT, FQNNGV. This CDR3 region has 16 residues. The CDR3 spells CASSGRTSGGADEQFF. The CDR3 DNA reads TGTGCCAGCAGCGGCCGGACTAGCGGGGGGGCAGATGAGCAGTTCTTC.

This CDR3 reads CASSLEPSGEETQYF. In nucleotides, the CDR3 is TGTGCCAGCAGCTTAGAACCTAGCGGGGAAGAGACCCAGTACTTC. This chain uses TRBV7-2 with TRBJ2-5, with TRBD2 matching 9 bases. Per the germline V gene, CDR1 is SGHTA and CDR2 is FQGNSA. CDR3 length: 15 amino acids. Trimming at V came to 1 base and at J to 3 bases, leaving 3 bases not matched to a gene. Full variable domain (rest looked up from reference TRBV7-2 and TRBJ2-5): GAGVSQSPSNKVTEKGKDVELRCDPISGHTALYWYRQSLGQGLEFLIYFQGNSAPDKSGLPSDRFSAERTGGSVSTLTIQRTQQEDSAVYLCASSLEPSGEETQYFGPGTRLLVL.

J is TRBJ2-7 and V is TRBV6-5; D is perhaps TRBD1 (5 bases). V lost 5 bases and J 3 bases, leaving 17 bases between the germline ends. The CDR3 has 15 residues. CDR1 is MNHEY and CDR2 is SVGAGI in the germline V gene. The CDR3 loop reads CASSTNLAGYYEQYF. In DNA, the CDR3 is TGTGCCAGCAGTACAAACTTGGCAGGGTACTACGAGCAGTACTTC.

The gene calls are TRBV7-9 and TRBJ2-3, with 8 nucleotides matching TRBD2. Per germline, CDR1 SEHNR and CDR2 FQNEAQ (reference sequence). V lost 3 bases to trimming and J lost 1 base; unmatched junction nucleotides: 3. The CDR3 is 15 amino acids. The CDR3 is CASSLVTSGTDTQYF. The CDR3 coding sequence is TGTGCCAGCAGCTTGGTGACTAGCGGCACAGATACGCAGTATTTT.

This sequence joins TRBV7-2 and TRBJ2-3; 10 positions agree with TRBD2. This CDR3 has 15 residues. Trimming cost V 1 base and J 7 bases; bases outside gene matches: 5. Germline lookup yields CDR1 SGHTA and CDR2 FQGNSA. DNA for the CDR3: TGTGCCAGCAGCTTAGATCCTAGCGGGAGTAATACGCAGTATTTT. Its protein is CASSLDPSGSNTQYF.

V usage is TRBV29-1 and J usage is TRBJ1-2, with 8 nucleotides matching TRBD1. CDR3 size: 13 residues. CDR1 is SQVTM and CDR2 is ANQGSEA in the germline V gene. J lost 6 bases, V lost 4 bases, and 7 bases had no gene match. The CDR3 protein is CSVGPRGRDGYTF. The CDR3 DNA reads as TGCAGCGTTGGGCCCAGGGGGCGAGATGGCTACACCTTC.

V gene TRBV5-1 combines with J gene TRBJ1-6, with TRBD1 as a possible D gene (5 bases). The CDR3 extends over 16 amino acids. Trimming took off 2 bases at V and 1 base at J, with 10 bases between the two ends. Germline CDR1 reads SGHRS; CDR2 reads YFSETQ. The CDR3 loop reads CASSFGGGSYNSPLHF. In DNA form, the CDR3 reads TGCGCCAGCAGCTTCGGTGGGGGTTCCTATAATTCACCCCTCCACTTT.

Only a few counts were recorded for this clonotype. The chain has TRBV7-9 and TRBJ2-3, with D perhaps matching TRBD1 or TRBD2 (6 bases each). V lost 6 bases and J 5 bases, leaving 15 bases between the germline ends. The CDR3 covers 14 residues. Germline loops: CDR1 SEHNR, CDR2 FQNEAQ (reference sequence). CDR3 protein: CASRGGTEKDTQYF. DNA for the CDR3: TGTGCCAGCAGGGGGGGCACCGAGAAAGATACGCAGTATTTT.

This chain joins TRBV4-3 and TRBJ2-7, with a weak D call TRBD2 (6 bases). This CDR3 comprises 15 residues. Germline V gene sequence: CDR1 LGHNA, CDR2 YSLEER. V lost 1 base, J lost 0 bases, and 10 bases lay in between. The CDR3 DNA reads TGCGCCAGCAGCCAAGTGGCGGGGAGCTCCTACGAGCAGTACTTC. Its translation: CASSQVAGSSYEQYF.